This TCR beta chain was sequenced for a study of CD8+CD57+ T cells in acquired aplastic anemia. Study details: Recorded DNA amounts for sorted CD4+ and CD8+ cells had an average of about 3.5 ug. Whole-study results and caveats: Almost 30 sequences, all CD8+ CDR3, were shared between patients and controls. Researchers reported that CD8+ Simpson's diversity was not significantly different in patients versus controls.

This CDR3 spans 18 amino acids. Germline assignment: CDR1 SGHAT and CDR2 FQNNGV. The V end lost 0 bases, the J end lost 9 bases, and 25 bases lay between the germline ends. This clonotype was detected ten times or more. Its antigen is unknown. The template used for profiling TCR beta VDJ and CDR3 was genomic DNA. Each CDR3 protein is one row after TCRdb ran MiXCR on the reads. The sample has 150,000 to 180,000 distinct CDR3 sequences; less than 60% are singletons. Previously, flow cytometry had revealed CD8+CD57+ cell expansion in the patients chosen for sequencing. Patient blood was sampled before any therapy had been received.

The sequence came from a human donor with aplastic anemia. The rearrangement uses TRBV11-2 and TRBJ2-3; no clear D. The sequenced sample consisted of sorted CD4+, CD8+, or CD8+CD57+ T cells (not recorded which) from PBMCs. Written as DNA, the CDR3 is TGTGCCAGCAGCTTAGACCCCCCCCCCAGAACTTACACAGCCACGCAGTATTTT. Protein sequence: CASSLDPPPRTYTATQYF.